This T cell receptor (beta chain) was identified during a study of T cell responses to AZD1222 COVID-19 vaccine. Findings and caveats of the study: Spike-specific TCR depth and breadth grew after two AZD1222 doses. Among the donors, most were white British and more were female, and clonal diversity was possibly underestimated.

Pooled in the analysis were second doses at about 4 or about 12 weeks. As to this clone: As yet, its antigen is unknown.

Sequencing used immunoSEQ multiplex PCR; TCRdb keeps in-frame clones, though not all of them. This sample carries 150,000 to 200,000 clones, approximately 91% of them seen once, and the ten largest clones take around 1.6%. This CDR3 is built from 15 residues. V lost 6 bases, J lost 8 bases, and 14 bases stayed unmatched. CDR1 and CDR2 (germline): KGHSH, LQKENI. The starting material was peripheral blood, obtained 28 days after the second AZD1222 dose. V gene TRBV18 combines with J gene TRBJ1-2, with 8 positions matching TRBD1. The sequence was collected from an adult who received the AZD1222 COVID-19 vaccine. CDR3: CASSQSTGQGEGYTF. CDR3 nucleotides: TGTGCCAGCTCTCAATCAACCGGACAGGGTGAAGGCTACACCTTC.